This T cell receptor beta chain comes out of a study of T cell repertoires in cytomegalovirus infection. The overall study: Evidence of both CMV infection and a matching HLA type came from public TCR beta signatures.

TCRdb re-analysed the reads in MiXCR, keeping a single row per CDR3 protein. This repertoire shows 290,000 or so distinct CDR3 sequences, about 9.1% found once; its top ten account for approximately 2.3%. This clonotype was seen at least ten times. No antigen is known for it. The trim removed 6 bases at V and 10 bases at J, leaving 7 bases unmatched. Germline CDR1 and CDR2: DFQATT and SNEGSKA (reference sequence). The CDR3 is 13 residues long. Study-wide results and limits: HLA-C-restricted TCR beta clonotypes specific for CMV led the ex vivo response. The cumulative frequency of public TCR beta families distinguished individuals who carried CMV together with the relevant HLA.

The clonotype comes from a human donor in good health (CMV status not recorded). Some clones in this sample may be carry-over from other donors' samples. The rearrangement links TRBV20-1 to TRBJ2-1, with 12 bases lining up with TRBD2. The source material was PBMCs. The DNA for the CDR3 is TGCAGTGCACCACTAGCGGGGGGCCGCGAGCAGTTCTTC. It specifies CSAPLAGGREQFF.